A single sample is the source of the 11 T cell receptor beta chains below, sequenced in a study of shared clonotypes between healthy human individuals. This table comes from immunoSEQ multiplex PCR, and its TCRdb copy is limited to in-frame clones, with some not included. The table lists some 2.4 million clones, over 85% of them singletons. The sample comprised naive CD4+ T cells from PBMCs. Subset reported: CD45RA+ positively selected. The source of these receptors is a man between 18 and 35 years old in good health. Some clones in this sample may be carry-over from other donors' samples.

A note on this clone: The sample carries other DNA sequences with the same CDR3. V and J are TRBV7-2 and TRBJ2-7; unclear D gene. V was shortened by 6 bases and J by 5 bases, with 8 bases between the two germline ends. CDR1 is SGHTA and CDR2 is FQGNSA in the germline V gene. This CDR3 region has 11 residues. As DNA, the CDR3 is TGTGCCAGCAGTCCTAGGGACGAGCAGTACTTC. Amino acids: CASSPRDEQYF.

About this clone itself: Its ends do not fully match the called genes, so a read error is possible. The chain recombines TRBV6-1 with TRBJ2-1; D is undetermined. The germline V gene encodes CDR1 MNHNS and CDR2 SASEGT. The CDR3 loop spans 11 amino acids. This CDR3 reads CASSAYDEQFF. Written as DNA, the CDR3 is TGTGCCAGCAGTGCCTACGATGAGCAGTTCTTC.

For this clone: One end of the junction varies from germline; a read error may be responsible. DNA of the CDR3: TGTGCCAGCGGAAACGACGGGACTAGCGGGAGCCCCCGGGACTTC. This translates into CASGNDGTSGSPRDF. The chain uses TRBV27 and TRBJ2-5, with 14 bases matching TRBD2. Germline values: CDR1 MNHEY, CDR2 SMNVEV (reference sequence). The CDR3 sequence is 15 residues long.

The DNA of the CDR3 is TGTGCCAGCCCTAACAGGGGGCCCCGTGGGTACAATGAGCAGTTCTTC. Its protein is CASPNRGPRGYNEQFF. The chain recombines TRBV2 with TRBJ2-1, with 9 bases aligning to TRBD1. This CDR3 is built from 16 residues. V trimming: 8 bases; J trimming: 4 bases; junction bases outside the gene matches: 12. The germline V gene encodes CDR1 SNHLY and CDR2 FYNNEI.

This clone was detected once. J is TRBJ2-7 and V is TRBV28; no clear D. The germline V gene has CDR1 MDHEN and CDR2 SYDVKM. The V end was cut by 5 bases, the J end by 0 bases, with 17 bases between. The CDR3 is 16 residues long. In DNA form, the CDR3 reads TGTGCCAGCAGTCCCCAAGTCAATGTCCCCTCCTACGAGCAGTACTTC. Its translation: CASSPQVNVPSYEQYF.

This chain joins TRBV18 and TRBJ1-2; 9 positions match TRBD1. The CDR3 is made up of 17 amino acids. The germline V gene encodes CDR1 KGHSH and CDR2 LQKENI. Germline trimming cut 3 bases from V and 6 bases from J; bases unmatched to any gene: 14. For the CDR3, the DNA is TGTGCCAGCTCACCTTACTTACCACAGGGGGCTAAGAATGGCTACACCTTC. It yields the protein CASSPYLPQGAKNGYTF.

V usage is TRBV4-1 and J usage is TRBJ1-4; possible D gene TRBD1, 5 bases. Germline CDR1 is MGHRA and CDR2 is YSYEKL. The CDR3 covers 15 residues. The V end was cut by 0 bases, the J end by 12 bases, with 17 bases between. The chain's CDR3 is CASSQEGARAAQLFF. The DNA of the CDR3 is TGCGCCAGCAGCCAAGAAGGGGCGCGTGCTGCGCAACTGTTTTTT.

The chain has TRBV28 and TRBJ2-7; 11 bases agree with TRBD1. The germline gives CDR1 MDHEN, CDR2 SYDVKM. The CDR3 is 15 amino acids. Germline trimming cut 8 bases from V and 7 bases from J; bases unmatched to any gene: 13. The CDR3 bases are TGTGCCAGCGTGTCAGCCGGGACAGGGGGTCGGGAGCAGTACTTC. It encodes CASVSAGTGGREQYF.

The rearrangement links TRBV23-1 to TRBJ2-7; D is unclear. Being an ORF, TRBV23-1 has a function that is uncertain. The CDR3 is 11 amino acids. Deletions cut 3 bases from V and 3 bases from J, with 3 bases between. CDR3 bases: TGCGCCAGCAGTCATAGCTACGAGCAGTACTTC. This gives the protein CASSHSYEQYF.

The CDR3 loop is CATNRDRVNQPQHF. The CDR3 DNA follows: TGTGCCACCAACCGGGACAGGGTTAATCAGCCCCAGCATTTT. V usage is TRBV19 and J usage is TRBJ1-5; 9 bases agree with TRBD1. The CDR3 extends over 14 amino acids. V gave up 10 bases and J gave up 4 bases; unmatched junction bases: 8. Germline V gene data show CDR1 as LNHDA and CDR2 as SQIVND (reference sequence).

J is TRBJ2-2 and V is TRBV5-4; a possible D gene is TRBD1 (6 bases). Per the germline V gene, CDR1 is SGHNT and CDR2 is YYREEE (reference sequence). Trimming took off 5 bases at V and 7 bases at J, with 15 bases between the two ends. The CDR3 consists of 14 residues. CDR3 sequence: CASRFGNRDGELFF. The CDR3 bases are TGTGCCAGCAGATTCGGAAACAGGGACGGGGAGCTGTTTTTT.